This entry lists 20 T cell receptor beta chains sequenced from one sample in a study of blood T cell repertoires in COVID-19. Generated by immunoSEQ multiplex PCR, the TCRdb table keeps only in-frame clones and is missing some. This sample has 250,000 to 350,000 clones; 87% occur once, and the top ten carry approximately 5.7%. Sequenced sample: PBMCs or T cells enriched from blood (not recorded which). The receptors derive from a woman aged 40 to 50 who had recovered from COVID-19.

CDR3 protein: CASSLGGRWALAKNIQYF. CDR3 nucleotides: TGTGCCAGCAGCTTAGGGGGGCGGTGGGCCCTAGCCAAAAACATTCAGTACTTC. The V and J genes are TRBV13 and TRBJ2-4, with D maybe TRBD1 (5 bases). Germline lookup yields CDR1 PRHDT and CDR2 FYEKMQ (reference sequence). This CDR3 contains 18 residues. The V gene lost 0 bases and the J gene lost 0 bases, with 15 bases spanning the gap.

The CDR3 DNA reads TGTGCCAGCAGTGTAGTGGTGAACCAGCCCCAGCATTTT. This gives the protein CASSVVVNQPQHF. This chain uses TRBV2 with TRBJ1-5; D is unresolved. The CDR3 sequence is 13 residues long. The germline gives CDR1 SNHLY, CDR2 FYNNEI. The germline V and J ends were trimmed by 4 bases and 7 bases, with 11 bases remaining between them. Drawing the rest from reference TRBV2 and TRBJ1-5, the complete variable domain is EPEVTQTPSHQVTQMGQEVILRCVPISNHLYFYWYRQILGQKVEFLVSFYNNEISEKSEIFDDQFSVERPDGSNFTLKIRSTKLEDSAMYFCASSVVVNQPQHFGDGTRLSIL.

DNA for the CDR3: TGTGCCAGAAGCTTGGGGGCACTAGCCCCATACGAGCAGTACTTC. Its protein product is CARSLGALAPYEQYF. This rearrangement joins TRBV5-3 to TRBJ2-7; TRBD2 is a possible D gene (6 bases). TRBV5-3 is an open reading frame whose function is uncertain. The CDR3 length is 15 residues. Deletions cut 0 bases from V and 4 bases from J, with 14 bases between.

The chain recombines TRBV5-1 with TRBJ2-7; D remains ambiguous. The CDR3 totals 13 residues. Per the germline V gene, CDR1 is SGHRS and CDR2 is YFSETQ. Trimming shortened V by 2 bases and J by 3 bases, and 9 bases separated the two germline ends. The CDR3, as DNA: TGCGCCAGCAGCTTTATCCCAGGCTACGAGCAGTACTTC. Protein product: CASSFIPGYEQYF. Filled out from reference TRBV5-1 and TRBJ2-7, the complete variable domain reads KAGVTQTPRYLIKTRGQQVTLSCSPISGHRSVSWYQQTPGQGLQFLFEYFSETQRNKGNFPGRFSGRQFSNSRSEMNVSTLELGDSALYLCASSFIPGYEQYFGPGTRLTVT.

The chain joins TRBV2 to TRBJ2-7; TRBD1 matches 8 bases. Germline loops: CDR1 SNHLY, CDR2 FYNNEI. This CDR3 has 15 amino acids. Germline trimming cut 1 base from V and 7 bases from J; bases unmatched to any gene: 9. The CDR3 loop reads CASSEGAGGQEEQYF. Here the CDR3 DNA reads TGTGCCAGCAGTGAAGGGGCAGGGGGACAGGAAGAGCAGTACTTC.

J is TRBJ2-5 and V is TRBV18; D perhaps matches TRBD1 (6 bases). The CDR3 extends over 12 amino acids. Germline CDR1 is KGHSH and CDR2 is LQKENI. With 6 bases removed from V and 1 base from J, the gap between germline ends came to 6 bases. CDR3: CASSGAQETQYF. The CDR3 DNA is TGTGCCAGCTCGGGGGCCCAAGAGACCCAGTACTTC.

The chain links TRBV6-5 to TRBJ2-1; unclear D gene. The CDR3 runs to 15 residues. The V end was cut by 2 bases, the J end by 7 bases, with 15 bases between. Germline CDR1 reads MNHEY; CDR2 reads SVGAGI. The CDR3 sequence is CASSYRRMALNEQFF. The CDR3 DNA sequence: TGTGCCAGCAGTTACCGTCGTATGGCCCTGAATGAGCAGTTCTTC.

The chain couples TRBV23-1 to TRBJ2-2; 9 bases are a match to TRBD1. TRBV23-1 is treated as an ORF (open reading frame) with a function not yet certain. This CDR3 is 18 amino acids long. Trimming cost V 10 bases and J 3 bases; bases outside gene matches: 18. The CDR3 bases are TGCGCCATTCCCTGGGGCCACAGGGGACAGGGCGACACCGGGGAGCTGTTTTTT. Translating it yields CAIPWGHRGQGDTGELFF.

This clone has a single count. The rearrangement links TRBV6-5 to TRBJ1-3, with D perhaps TRBD1 (5 bases). V lost 5 bases to trimming and J lost 0 bases, with 8 bases between them. The CDR3 is made up of 14 amino acids. Germline CDR1 is MNHEY and CDR2 is SVGAGI. This chain's CDR3 is CASSTTASGNTIYF. CDR3 nucleotide sequence: TGTGCCAGCAGTACGACAGCCTCTGGAAACACCATATATTTT.

The chain combines TRBV11-3 with TRBJ2-1; D gene uncertain. CDR1 is SGHNT, CDR2 YENEEA, per germline. V was shortened by 2 bases and J by 0 bases, with 11 bases between the two germline ends. The CDR3 is 16 amino acids. CDR3 sequence reads: CASSLRPRSSYNEQFF. The CDR3, as DNA: TGTGCCAGCAGCTTACGCCCCCGGAGCTCCTACAATGAGCAGTTCTTC.

V and J are TRBV7-9 and TRBJ1-6, with D perhaps TRBD1 (6 bases). Per germline, CDR1 SEHNR and CDR2 FQNEAQ (reference sequence). The V and J ends lost 5 bases and 9 bases respectively, with 17 bases between them. This CDR3 has 15 amino acids. CDR3 nucleotides: TGTGCCAGCAGCGCGGACAGCGCTCGGATTTCACCCCTCCACTTT. This sequence encodes CASSADSARISPLHF.

This rearrangement joins TRBV20-1 to TRBJ2-1; D is perhaps TRBD2 (6 bases). CDR1 is DFQATT and CDR2 is SNEGSKA in the germline V gene (reference sequence). The CDR3 sequence is 11 residues long. The CDR3 DNA follows: TGCAGCAGACGTGGGCGGGATTCGCAGTTCTTC. Protein: CSRRGRDSQFF.

This clone was detected only once. The chain uses TRBV24-1 and TRBJ2-1, with D perhaps matching TRBD2 (6 bases). V dropped 6 bases and J dropped 10 bases, with 24 bases sitting between them. Germline assignment: CDR1 KGHDR and CDR2 SFDVKD. The CDR3 is made up of 16 amino acids. CDR3 coding DNA: TGTGCCACCAGTCACGGTTGGGCTAGCGCAGGCCGGGAGCAGTTCTTC. This encodes CATSHGWASAGREQFF.

This clone has just one count. V and J are TRBV7-2 and TRBJ2-6; tentative D call: TRBD1 (5 bases). V lost 3 bases and J lost 2, with 11 bases in between. The CDR3 has 16 amino acids. CDR1 is SGHTA, CDR2 FQGNSA, per germline. The DNA of the CDR3 is TGTGCCAGCAGCTTCTTCGCAGGGCCTGGGGCCAACGTCCTGACTTTC. The encoded protein is CASSFFAGPGANVLTF. The whole variable domain, remainder taken from reference TRBV7-2 and TRBJ2-6, is GAGVSQSPSNKVTEKGKDVELRCDPISGHTALYWYRQSLGQGLEFLIYFQGNSAPDKSGLPSDRFSAERTGGSVSTLTIQRTQQEDSAVYLCASSFFAGPGANVLTFGAGSRLTVL.

V usage is TRBV7-9 and J usage is TRBJ1-1; D call uncertain. Between the trimmed V and J ends, which lost 1 base and 0 bases, there was a span of 9 bases. This CDR3 has 15 residues. Germline CDR1 SEHNR, CDR2 FQNEAQ (reference sequence). The CDR3 reads CASSLEAVVNTEAFF. CDR3 coding DNA: TGTGCCAGCAGCTTAGAAGCCGTTGTGAACACTGAAGCTTTCTTT.

This clone has more than one count but fewer than ten. J is TRBJ1-2 and V is TRBV28; perhaps TRBD1 as D (5 bases). The CDR3 is made up of 14 amino acids. Germline assignment: CDR1 MDHEN and CDR2 SYDVKM. V was shortened by 6 bases and J by 6 bases, with 17 bases between the two germline ends. The CDR3 reads CASSPRGEIDGYTF. The DNA of the CDR3 is TGTGCCAGCAGCCCCCGGGGGGAGATTGATGGCTACACCTTC.

This chain joins TRBV18 and TRBJ2-5, with 13 bases lining up with TRBD2. The junction had 3 bases not matched to a gene; V was cut back by 5 bases and J by 0 bases. Germline V CDR1 and CDR2: KGHSH, LQKENI. CDR3 length: 16 amino acids. CDR3 residues: CASSSGLAGYQETQYF. Written as DNA, the CDR3 is TGTGCCAGCTCATCGGGACTAGCGGGATACCAAGAGACCCAGTACTTC.

V usage is TRBV27 and J usage is TRBJ2-1; 9 bases align to TRBD2. The germline CDR1 and CDR2 sequences are MNHEY and SMNVEV (reference sequence). The V and J ends lost 5 bases and 9 bases, in that order; junction bases with no gene match: 8. This CDR3 comprises 14 residues. CDR3 loop: CASSRVAGVLEQFF. CDR3 in DNA: TGTGCCAGCAGTCGGGTAGCGGGAGTACTTGAGCAGTTCTTC.

The rearrangement uses TRBV15 and TRBJ1-2, with a possible D match to TRBD1 (5 bases). Trimming removed 0 bases from V and 7 bases from J, with 9 bases in between. CDR3 size: 13 residues. CDR1 and CDR2 from the germline V gene are LNHNV and YYDKDF (reference sequence). The CDR3 DNA is TGTGCCACCAGCAGAGATCGTAGGGGTGGCTACACCTTC. Its protein is CATSRDRRGGYTF.

The rearrangement joins TRBV7-2 to TRBJ1-2, with a possible D match to TRBD1 (6 bases). Deletions cut 5 bases from V and 4 bases from J, with 20 bases between. CDR1 is SGHTA, CDR2 FQGNSA, per germline. The CDR3 runs 16 residues. The CDR3 here is CASSTLASGVLYGYTF. The DNA of the CDR3 is TGTGCCAGCAGCACTTTAGCGTCAGGGGTGCTCTATGGCTACACCTTC.